One T cell receptor (beta chain) is described in this entry. The antigen is not known. These data originate in a study of T cell responses to AZD1222 COVID-19 vaccine. Study-wide results and limits: Following two doses of AZD1222, Spike-specific TCR breadth and depth rose. Nearly half of unique spike-specific TCRs reportedly avoided B.1.351 and B.1.1.7 mutated regions. Spike as a whole was targeted by vaccine-associated CD4 TCRs, dominant at 160-218 and 743-854.

The CDR3 is made up of 14 amino acids. The V gene's germline CDR1 is SNHLY and CDR2 FYNNEI. V shed 9 bases and J shed 3 bases, with 15 bases lying between them. Method: immunoSEQ multiplex PCR; TCRdb's copy keeps in-frame clones and lacks some. The sample includes under 200,000 clones, roughly 93% seen only once; the top ten take roughly 3.9%. This receptor was obtained from an adult in good health. The chain recombines TRBV2 with TRBJ2-1; maybe TRBD2 (5 bases). The source was peripheral blood, collected on day 0 of AZD1222 vaccination. In DNA form, the CDR3 reads TGTGCCAGGGGGAGAGGGAGAAGCTACAATGAGCAGTTCTTC. Its protein is CARGRGRSYNEQFF.